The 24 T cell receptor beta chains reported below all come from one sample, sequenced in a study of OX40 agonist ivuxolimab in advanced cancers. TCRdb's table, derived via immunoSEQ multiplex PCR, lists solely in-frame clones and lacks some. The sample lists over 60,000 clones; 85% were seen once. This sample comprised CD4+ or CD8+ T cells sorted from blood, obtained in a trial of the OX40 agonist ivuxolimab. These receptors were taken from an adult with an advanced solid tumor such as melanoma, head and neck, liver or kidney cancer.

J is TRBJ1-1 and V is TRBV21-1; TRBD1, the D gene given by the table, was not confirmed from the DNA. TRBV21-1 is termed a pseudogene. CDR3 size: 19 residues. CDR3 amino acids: CASSTLVGRQRPRNTEAFF. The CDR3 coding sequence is TGTGCCAGCAGCACCTTGGTTGGTCGACAGCGACCGAGGAACACTGAAGCTTTCTTT.

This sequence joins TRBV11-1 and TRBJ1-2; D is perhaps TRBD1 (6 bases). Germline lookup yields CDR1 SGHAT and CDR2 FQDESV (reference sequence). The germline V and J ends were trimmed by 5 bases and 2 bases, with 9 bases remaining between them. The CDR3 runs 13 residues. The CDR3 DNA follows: TGTGCCAGCAGCCTCGGACAGAACTATGGCTACACCTTC. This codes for CASSLGQNYGYTF.

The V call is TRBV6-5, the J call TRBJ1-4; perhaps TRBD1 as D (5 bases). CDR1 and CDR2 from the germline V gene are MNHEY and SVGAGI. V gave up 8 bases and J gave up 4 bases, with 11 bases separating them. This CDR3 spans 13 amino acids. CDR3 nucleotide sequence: TGTGCCAGCCGAAGACAGATTAATGAAAAACTGTTTTTT. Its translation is CASRRQINEKLFF.

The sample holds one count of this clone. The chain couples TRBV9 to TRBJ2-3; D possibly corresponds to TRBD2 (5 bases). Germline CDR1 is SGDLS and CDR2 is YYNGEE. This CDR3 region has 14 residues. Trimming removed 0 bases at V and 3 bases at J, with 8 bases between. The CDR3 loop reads CASSVGGWTDTQYF. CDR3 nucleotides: TGTGCCAGCAGCGTAGGAGGGTGGACAGATACGCAGTATTTT.

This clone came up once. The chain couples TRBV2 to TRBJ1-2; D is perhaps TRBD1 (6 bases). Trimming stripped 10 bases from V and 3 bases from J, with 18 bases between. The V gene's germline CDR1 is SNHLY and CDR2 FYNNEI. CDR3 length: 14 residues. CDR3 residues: CAISTRGADYGYTF. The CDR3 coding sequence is TGTGCCATATCCACCAGGGGCGCAGACTATGGCTACACCTTC.

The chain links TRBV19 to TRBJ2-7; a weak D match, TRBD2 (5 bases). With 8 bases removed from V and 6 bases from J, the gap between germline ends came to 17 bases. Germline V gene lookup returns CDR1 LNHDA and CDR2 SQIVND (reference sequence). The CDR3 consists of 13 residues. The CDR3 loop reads CASSTRAAGEQYF. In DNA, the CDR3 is TGTGCCAGTTCGACCCGGGCCGCGGGCGAGCAGTACTTC. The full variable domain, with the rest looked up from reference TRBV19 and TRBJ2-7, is DGGITQSPKYLFRKEGQNVTLSCEQNLNHDAMYWYRQDPGQGLRLIYYSQIVNDFQKGDIAEGYSVSREKKESFPLTVTSAQKNPTAFYLCASSTRAAGEQYFGPGTRLTVT.

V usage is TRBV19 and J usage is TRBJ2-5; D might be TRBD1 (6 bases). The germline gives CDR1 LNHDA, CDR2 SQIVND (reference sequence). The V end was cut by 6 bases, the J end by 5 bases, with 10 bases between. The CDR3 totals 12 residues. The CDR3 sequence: CASSPRGETQYF. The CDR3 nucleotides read TGTGCCAGTAGCCCTAGGGGGGAGACCCAGTACTTC.

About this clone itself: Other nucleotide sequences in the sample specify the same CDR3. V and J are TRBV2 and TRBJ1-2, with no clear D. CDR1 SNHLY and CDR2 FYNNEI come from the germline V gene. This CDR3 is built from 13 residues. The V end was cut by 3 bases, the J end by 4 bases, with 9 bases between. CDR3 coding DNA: TGTGCCAGCAGTGACTTGGGAGGCTATGGCTACACCTTC. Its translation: CASSDLGGYGYTF. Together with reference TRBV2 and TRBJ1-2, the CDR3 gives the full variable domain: EPEVTQTPSHQVTQMGQEVILRCVPISNHLYFYWYRQILGQKVEFLVSFYNNEISEKSEIFDDQFSVERPDGSNFTLKIRSTKLEDSAMYFCASSDLGGYGYTFGSGTRLTVV.

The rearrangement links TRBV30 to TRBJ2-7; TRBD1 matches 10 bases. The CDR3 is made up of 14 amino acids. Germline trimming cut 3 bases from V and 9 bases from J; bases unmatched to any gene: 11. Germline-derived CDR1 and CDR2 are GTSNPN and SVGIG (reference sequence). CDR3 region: CAWSLDGTGEVQYF. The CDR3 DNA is TGTGCCTGGAGCCTCGACGGGACAGGGGAAGTGCAGTACTTC.

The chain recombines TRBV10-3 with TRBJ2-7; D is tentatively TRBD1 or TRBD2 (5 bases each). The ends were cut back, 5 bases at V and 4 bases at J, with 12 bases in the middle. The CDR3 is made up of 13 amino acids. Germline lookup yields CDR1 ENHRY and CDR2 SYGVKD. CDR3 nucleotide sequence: TGTGCCATCAGTATCCGGGGCCTTTACGAGCAGTACTTC. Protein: CAISIRGLYEQYF.

The CDR3 coding sequence is TGCAGCGTGGAACCAAACGACGGAGGCTACGAGCAGTACTTC. It specifies CSVEPNDGGYEQYF. V and J are TRBV29-1 and TRBJ2-5, with a possible D match to TRBD2 (5 bases). The end of the DNA aligns better with TRBJ2-7, so the J call may be wrong. Per germline, CDR1 SQVTM and CDR2 ANQGSEA. There are 14 residues in the CDR3.

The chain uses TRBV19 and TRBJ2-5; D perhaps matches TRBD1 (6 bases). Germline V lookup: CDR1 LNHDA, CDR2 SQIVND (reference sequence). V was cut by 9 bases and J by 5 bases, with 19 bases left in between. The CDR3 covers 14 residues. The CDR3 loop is CASLRTGHGETQYF. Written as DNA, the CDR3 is TGTGCCAGCCTCAGAACAGGGCATGGGGAGACCCAGTACTTC.

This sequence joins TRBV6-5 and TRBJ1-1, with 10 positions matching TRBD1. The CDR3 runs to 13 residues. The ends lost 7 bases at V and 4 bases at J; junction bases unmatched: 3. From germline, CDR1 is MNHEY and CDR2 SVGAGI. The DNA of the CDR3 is TGTGCCAGCACCAGGACAGGGGGCACTGAAGCTTTCTTT. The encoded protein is CASTRTGGTEAFF.

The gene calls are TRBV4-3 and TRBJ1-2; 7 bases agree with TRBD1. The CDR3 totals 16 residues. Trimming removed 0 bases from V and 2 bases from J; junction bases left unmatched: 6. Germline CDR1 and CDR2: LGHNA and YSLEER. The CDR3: CASSQETRGLNYGYTF. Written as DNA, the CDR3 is TGCGCCAGCAGCCAAGAGACGAGGGGGCTCAACTATGGCTACACCTTC.

The CDR3 DNA is TGTGCCAGCAGCTTCAGCGGGGGGAACACCGGGGAGCTGTTTTTT. Protein: CASSFSGGNTGELFF. The rearrangement joins TRBV5-4 to TRBJ2-2, with TRBD2 matching 8 bases. Trimming at V came to 2 bases and at J to 1 base, leaving 1 base not matched to a gene. CDR3 length: 15 residues. The germline V gene encodes CDR1 SGHNT and CDR2 YYREEE (reference sequence).

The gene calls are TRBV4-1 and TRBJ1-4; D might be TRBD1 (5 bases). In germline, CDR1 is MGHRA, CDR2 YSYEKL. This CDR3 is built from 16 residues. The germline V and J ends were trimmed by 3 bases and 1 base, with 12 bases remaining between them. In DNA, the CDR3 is TGCGCCAGCAGCCAGGGACGGTTGAGAACTAATGAAAAACTGTTTTTT. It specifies CASSQGRLRTNEKLFF.

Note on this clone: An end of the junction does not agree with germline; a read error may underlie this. CDR3 sequence: CASSDSYSNQPQHF. CDR3 bases: TGTGCCAGCAGTGACTCCTATAGCAATCAGCCCCAGCATTTT. J is TRBJ1-5 and V is TRBV6-5; no clear D gene. This CDR3 is built from 14 residues. Germline V gives CDR1 MNHEY, CDR2 SVGAGI.

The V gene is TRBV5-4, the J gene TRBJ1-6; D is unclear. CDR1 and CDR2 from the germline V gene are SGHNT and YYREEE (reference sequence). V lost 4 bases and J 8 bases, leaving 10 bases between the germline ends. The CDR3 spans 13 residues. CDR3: CASSLDADSPLHF. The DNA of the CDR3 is TGTGCCAGCAGCCTAGACGCGGATTCACCCCTCCACTTT.

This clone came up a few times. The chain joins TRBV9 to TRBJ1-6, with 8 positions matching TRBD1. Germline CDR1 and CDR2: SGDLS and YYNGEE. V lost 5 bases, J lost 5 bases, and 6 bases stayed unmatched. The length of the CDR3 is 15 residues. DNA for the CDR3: TGTGCCAGCAGATCAGGACAGGGCGATAATTCACCCCTCCACTTT. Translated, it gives CASRSGQGDNSPLHF.

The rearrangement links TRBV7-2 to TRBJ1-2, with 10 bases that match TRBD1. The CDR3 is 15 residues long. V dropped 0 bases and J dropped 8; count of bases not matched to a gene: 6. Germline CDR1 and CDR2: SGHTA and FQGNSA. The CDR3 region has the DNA TGTGCCAGCAGCTTAGCAGGACAGGGGGTGGTAGGCTACACCTTC. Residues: CASSLAGQGVVGYTF.

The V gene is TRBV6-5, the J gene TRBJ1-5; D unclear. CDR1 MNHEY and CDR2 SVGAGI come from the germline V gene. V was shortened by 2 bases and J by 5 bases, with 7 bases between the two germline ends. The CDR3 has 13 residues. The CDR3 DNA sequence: TGTGCCAGCAGTTACAGGGCTGATCAGCCCCAGCATTTT. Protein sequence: CASSYRADQPQHF.

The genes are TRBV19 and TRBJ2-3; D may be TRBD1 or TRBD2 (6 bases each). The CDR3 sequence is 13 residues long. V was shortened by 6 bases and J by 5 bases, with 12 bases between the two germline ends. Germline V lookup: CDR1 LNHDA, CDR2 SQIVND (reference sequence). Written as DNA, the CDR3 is TGTGCCAGTAGCGGGGGCGTGCGAGATACGCAGTATTTT. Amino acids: CASSGGVRDTQYF. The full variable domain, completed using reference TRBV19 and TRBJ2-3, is DGGITQSPKYLFRKEGQNVTLSCEQNLNHDAMYWYRQDPGQGLRLIYYSQIVNDFQKGDIAEGYSVSREKKESFPLTVTSAQKNPTAFYLCASSGGVRDTQYFGPGTRLTVL.

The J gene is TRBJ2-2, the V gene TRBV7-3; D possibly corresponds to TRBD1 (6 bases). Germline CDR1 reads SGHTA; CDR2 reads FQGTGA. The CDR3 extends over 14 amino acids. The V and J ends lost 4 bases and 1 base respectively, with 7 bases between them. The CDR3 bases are TGTGCCAGCAGCTCGACAGGGAACACCGGGGAGCTGTTTTTT. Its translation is CASSSTGNTGELFF.

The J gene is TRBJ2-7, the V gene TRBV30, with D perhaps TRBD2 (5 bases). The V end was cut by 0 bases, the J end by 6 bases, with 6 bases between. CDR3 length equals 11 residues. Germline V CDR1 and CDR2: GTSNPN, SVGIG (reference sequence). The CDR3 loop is CAWSVGGEQYF. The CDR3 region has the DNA TGTGCCTGGAGTGTAGGAGGCGAGCAGTACTTC.